This TCR beta chain appears in the sequencing data of a study of CD8 T cells in ankylosing spondylitis. About this clonotype itself: Its antigen remains unidentified.

Each CDR3 protein is one row after TCRdb ran MiXCR on the 5' RACE reads. The sample yields 800,000 to 900,000 distinct CDR3 sequences, around 11% seen once. CDR3 length: 14 amino acids. V was shortened by 7 bases and J by 4 bases, with 16 bases between the two germline ends. Study results and limitations: CD8+ cells made up the disease-linked clones, which were relatively rare in peripheral blood. Ankylosing spondylitis blood appeared to carry a characteristic TCR beta motif of 7 or 8 highly homologous variants. Researchers reportedly found disease-linked clones significantly enriched in matched ankylosing spondylitis synovial fluid.

This clonotype was obtained from a male donor with ankylosing spondylitis. V is TRBV12-3 or TRBV12-4 and J is TRBJ1-2; D is unresolved. Material for sequencing was blood, either unsorted or a sorted T cell fraction (not recorded which). The CDR3 spells CASTNSQPLYGYTF. The CDR3 DNA follows: TGTGCCAGCACGAACAGTCAACCCCTCTATGGCTACACCTTC.